This is a list of T cell receptor beta chains from one sample in a study of a mutant IDH1 vaccine in newly diagnosed glioma. The antigens of these receptors remain unknown. TCRdb's copy holds only in-frame clones and misses some; the assay was immunoSEQ multiplex PCR. The sample consists of roughly 52,000 clones, less than 90% of them appearing once. The sample was PBMCs, taken from a glioma patient whose treatment included an IDH1 peptide vaccine. The receptor set was obtained from a woman aged 18-29 years with glioma. Each CDR3 is given with its conserved first and last residue. The D gene is left open where the match is weak. Not all rows give a size; the values are once, few, many and, for expanded clones, a class.

d_call: -
j_call: TRBJ1-2
clone_size: -
v_call: TRBV5-6
cdr3_length: 17
cdr3_nt: TGTGCCAGCAGCCCGGGAACGGGGGGGGTCACGGACTATGGCTACACCTTC
cdr3_aa: CASSPGTGGVTDYGYTF

d_call: -
j_call: TRBJ1-1
clone_size: -
v_call: TRBV7-2
cdr3_length: 14
cdr3_nt: TGTGCCAGCAGCTTAAGGGTGCTGAACACTGAAGCTTTCTTT
cdr3_aa: CASSLRVLNTEAFF

d_call: -
j_call: TRBJ1-5
clone_size: -
v_call: TRBV5-6
cdr3_length: 16
cdr3_nt: TGTGCCAGCAGCTTTTTCCAGTCAGGGCTAAAACAGCCCCAGCATTTT
cdr3_aa: CASSFFQSGLKQPQHF

d_call: TRBD2
j_call: TRBJ2-1
clone_size: -
v_call: TRBV7-9
cdr3_length: 17
cdr3_nt: TGTGCCAGCAGCTCGGAGTCTCCTAGCGGGCCATACAATGAGCAGTTCTTC
cdr3_aa: CASSSESPSGPYNEQFF

d_call: -
j_call: TRBJ1-2
clone_size: -
v_call: TRBV11-2
cdr3_length: 14
cdr3_nt: TGTGCCAGCACCCCAGTCGGACCCCAGGGCGGCTACACCTTC
cdr3_aa: CASTPVGPQGGYTF

d_call: TRBD2
j_call: TRBJ2-1
clone_size: -
v_call: TRBV7-9
cdr3_length: 15
cdr3_nt: TGTGCCAGCAGCCACATTAGCGGGGACGACAATGAGCAGTTCTTC
cdr3_aa: CASSHISGDDNEQFF

d_call: TRBD1
j_call: TRBJ1-2
clone_size: once
v_call: TRBV5-6
cdr3_length: 14
cdr3_nt: TGTGCCAGCAGCCCGGACAGGGTGGGCTATGGCTACACCTTC
cdr3_aa: CASSPDRVGYGYTF

d_call: TRBD1
j_call: TRBJ2-1
clone_size: once
v_call: TRBV9
cdr3_length: 14
cdr3_nt: TGTGCCAGCGGAGGGGGACAGGGGCCTCGGGGGCAGTTCTTC
cdr3_aa: CASGGGQGPRGQFF

d_call: -
j_call: TRBJ1-5
clone_size: -
v_call: TRBV4-1
cdr3_length: 13
cdr3_nt: TGCGCCAGCAGCCCAGTTAGCAATCAGCCCCAGCATTTT
cdr3_aa: CASSPVSNQPQHF

d_call: -
j_call: TRBJ2-3
clone_size: -
v_call: TRBV5-1
cdr3_length: 14
cdr3_nt: TGCGCCAGCAGCTTGGGCACGGACACAGATACGCAGTATTTT
cdr3_aa: CASSLGTDTDTQYF

d_call: -
j_call: TRBJ2-1
clone_size: once
v_call: TRBV25-1
cdr3_length: 13
cdr3_nt: TGTGCCAGCAGTGAAATAACAGTCAATGAGCAGTTCTTC
cdr3_aa: CASSEITVNEQFF

d_call: TRBD1
j_call: TRBJ2-3
clone_size: once
v_call: TRBV30
cdr3_length: 15
cdr3_nt: TGTGCCTGGAGTGGGGGACAGTCATACACAGATACGCAGTATTTT
cdr3_aa: CAWSGGQSYTDTQYF

d_call: -
j_call: TRBJ1-3
clone_size: -
v_call: TRBV19
cdr3_length: 16
cdr3_nt: TGTGCCAGTAGTATAACCACGGGGGGCTCTGGAAACACCATATATTTT
cdr3_aa: CASSITTGGSGNTIYF

d_call: -
j_call: TRBJ1-1
clone_size: few
v_call: TRBV19
cdr3_length: 11
cdr3_nt: TGTGCCACCAGAGGGGTCACTGAAGCTTTCTTT
cdr3_aa: CATRGVTEAFF

d_call: -
j_call: TRBJ1-2
clone_size: once
v_call: TRBV6-4
cdr3_length: 14
cdr3_nt: TGTGCCAGCAGTAGCGAGGCAGGGGTTAATGGCTACACCTTC
cdr3_aa: CASSSEAGVNGYTF

d_call: TRBD1
j_call: TRBJ1-1
clone_size: -
v_call: TRBV4-2
cdr3_length: 14
cdr3_nt: TGTGCCAGCAGCCCGTTCGCCGGGACAGGGGACGCTTTCTTT
cdr3_aa: CASSPFAGTGDAFF

d_call: -
j_call: TRBJ1-4
clone_size: few
v_call: TRBV5-1
cdr3_length: 13
cdr3_nt: TGCGCCAGCAGTCGGGGAGCAGGAGAAAAACTGTTTTTT
cdr3_aa: CASSRGAGEKLFF

d_call: -
j_call: TRBJ1-6
clone_size: -
v_call: TRBV6-5
cdr3_length: 16
cdr3_nt: TGTGCCAGCAGTTACTCTAGGGGCCTAGGCGATTCACCCCTCCACTTT
cdr3_aa: CASSYSRGLGDSPLHF

d_call: -
j_call: TRBJ1-1
clone_size: -
v_call: TRBV16
cdr3_length: 14
cdr3_nt: TGTGCCAGCAGCCAATACGGGGGAAACACTGAAGCTTTCTTT
cdr3_aa: CASSQYGGNTEAFF

d_call: -
j_call: TRBJ1-1
clone_size: -
v_call: TRBV6-7
cdr3_length: 16
cdr3_nt: TGTGCCAGCAGTTACTCCGGGGCGAGAGAGAACACTGAAGCTTTCTTT
cdr3_aa: CASSYSGARENTEAFF

d_call: -
j_call: TRBJ2-2
clone_size: -
v_call: TRBV7-2
cdr3_length: 15
cdr3_nt: TGTGCCAGCAGCTTCGGGACGGCCGTCCCCGGGGAGCTGTTTTTT
cdr3_aa: CASSFGTAVPGELFF

d_call: TRBD1
j_call: TRBJ1-1
clone_size: few
v_call: TRBV6-1
cdr3_length: 13
cdr3_nt: TGTGCCAGCAGGGACAGGGTGGGCACTGAAGCTTTCTTT
cdr3_aa: CASRDRVGTEAFF

d_call: -
j_call: TRBJ1-2
clone_size: -
v_call: TRBV19
cdr3_length: 15
cdr3_nt: TGTGCCAGTAGTATGGCAGGGGACCCCTTCTATGGCTACACCTTC
cdr3_aa: CASSMAGDPFYGYTF

d_call: TRBD2
j_call: TRBJ2-7
clone_size: -
v_call: TRBV9
cdr3_length: 15
cdr3_nt: TGTGCCAGCAGCGCCGCCTGGACTAGGGATTACGAGCAGTACTTC
cdr3_aa: CASSAAWTRDYEQYF

d_call: -
j_call: TRBJ2-3
clone_size: -
v_call: TRBV5-8
cdr3_length: 15
cdr3_nt: TGTGCCAGCAGCTTGGAGCGGACCAGCACAGATACGCAGTATTTT
cdr3_aa: CASSLERTSTDTQYF

d_call: TRBD2
j_call: TRBJ2-7
clone_size: -
v_call: TRBV11-2
cdr3_length: 14
cdr3_nt: TGTGCCAGCAGCCCGTCGGGGACTAGCGGGTCGCAGTACTTC
cdr3_aa: CASSPSGTSGSQYF

d_call: -
j_call: TRBJ1-2
clone_size: -
v_call: TRBV11-2
cdr3_length: 14
cdr3_nt: TGTGCCAGCAGCCCTTTTGGGGGTCCGGATGGCTACACCTTC
cdr3_aa: CASSPFGGPDGYTF

d_call: -
j_call: TRBJ2-2
clone_size: -
v_call: TRBV7-6
cdr3_length: 18
cdr3_nt: TGTGCCAGCAGCTCTCAAAGCATGGGGGGCGCGAACACCGGGGAGCTGTTTTTT
cdr3_aa: CASSSQSMGGANTGELFF

d_call: -
j_call: TRBJ1-2
clone_size: -
v_call: TRBV6-4
cdr3_length: 11
cdr3_nt: TGTGCCAGCAGTTCAGGCTATGGCTACACCTTC
cdr3_aa: CASSSGYGYTF